This TCR beta chain stems from a study of T-cell reconstitution after alpha-beta-depleted transplantation in children. Unique molecular identifiers tagged the TCRbeta library. In TCRdb, the PCR reads were re-called with MiXCR into one record per CDR3 protein. Of 500,000 or so distinct CDR3 sequences listed, about 33% are singletons. The CDR3 consists of 19 residues. The V gene end was trimmed by 4 bases and the J gene end by 5 bases; junction bases not matched to a gene: 17. Germline loops: CDR1 LNHNV, CDR2 YYDKDF (reference sequence). The origin of this receptor is a human donor who donated a stem cell graft to a child with aplastic anemia. The rearrangement joins TRBV15 to TRBJ2-5, with 12 bases matching TRBD2. The material was PBMCs from the stem cell graft donor, obtained from the stem cell graft. CDR3 loop: CATSISRGLAGGPSETQYF. CDR3 sequence (DNA): TGTGCCACCAGCATCTCAAGAGGGCTAGCGGGAGGGCCCTCGGAGACCCAGTACTTC.